This paragraph reports one TCR beta chain. Which antigen it targets is not known. One base away there is no much larger clone; base qualities are not given. TCRbeta CDR3 regions were amplified from genomic DNA using the immunoSEQ Assay, a bias-controlled multiplex PCR. Per the original workflow: Within the assay, amplification of reference gene primers was used to estimate how many nucleated cells each sample contained. Sequence reads were collapsed and filtered to measure the absolute abundance of every unique TCRbeta CDR3 rearrangement. For each sample, productive Simpson clonality was calculated as the square root of Simpson's diversity index across productive rearrangements. TCRdb retrieved this table from immuneACCESS and kept in-frame rearrangements only. Not all clones are present; in checked studies, unresolved V genes account for under half, and no reason is known for the remainder. V and J calls and clone size follow that table, whereas D and trimming were derived from the DNA. The sample has more than 250,000 clones on record, about 83% of them singletons. The top ten clones comprise 0.95% to 1.5% of the sample.

The collaborating institutions used their own protocols to collect whole blood in K2EDTA tubes. For TCRbeta analysis, collaborators shipped samples as frozen whole blood, isolated PBMCs, or DNA extracted from either of those sample types. These data belong to a study of blood T cell repertoires in COVID-19 (dated by TCRdb to 2020 to 2022). For the wider study: Collaborator samples came from the United States, Italy and Spain and covered acute and convalescent phases of COVID-19. The repertoires were released in a freely available public database intended as a resource for research on the immune response to SARS-CoV-2. The prospective study material was composed of cDNA or gDNA derived from T cells, B-cell-depleted T cells, or PBMCs. The sample metadata nearly always contained a de-identified subject ID, COVID-19 status, age in years and sex. Where available, HLA class I and class II types were taken from metadata supplied by the sample provider and were not determined by assay-based typing. The samples were drawn from the first 160 participants of the ongoing ImmuneRACE study and from 1,200 or so subjects provided by 6 global collaborators. Deeply sampled blood TCRbeta repertoires from subjects exposed to, actively infected with, or recovered from COVID-19 were included in the dataset.

The CDR3 numbers 13 residues from cysteine through phenylalanine. CDR3 DNA is the only sequence kept; it has 39 bases, read in frame from the first base. The V end loses 5 bases and the J end loses 2 bases, and a stretch of 7 bases separates them. The germline V gene sets CDR1 to SGHTA and CDR2 to FQGNSA. Broader findings and caveats from the paper: The amount of clinical and demographic metadata varied by source and participant and was provided uncurated.

The clonotype was recovered from a woman between 50 and 59 years old with acute or convalescent COVID-19. The sequenced sample consisted of peripheral blood. The V gene is TRBV7-2 and the J gene is TRBJ2-1, with the D gene call left open. The nucleotides are TGTGCCAGCAGCCTCCGAGCCTACAATGAGCAGTTCTTC. Its coded protein is CASSLRAYNEQFF. The reference TRBV7-2 and TRBJ2-1 proteins fill in what lies around the CDR3, so the full variable domain reads GAGVSQSPSNKVTEKGKDVELRCDPISGHTALYWYRQSLGQGLEFLIYFQGNSAPDKSGLPSDRFSAERTGGSVSTLTIQRTQQEDSAVYLCASSLRAYNEQFFGPGTRLTVL.